This T cell receptor beta chain was captured in a study of OX40 agonist ivuxolimab in advanced cancers. The method was immunoSEQ multiplex PCR; TCRdb's version includes in-frame clones alone and lacks a portion of them. This repertoire shows around 80,000 clones, around 90% found once; its top ten account for 0.15% to 0.2%. This TCR came from an adult with an advanced solid tumor such as melanoma, head and neck, liver or kidney cancer. Sequenced material: CD4+ or CD8+ T cells sorted from blood, taken in a trial of the OX40 agonist ivuxolimab.

The CDR3 bases are TGTGCCAGCAGCTTCGGAGGGGACTCTGGAAACACCATATATTTT. Protein sequence: CASSFGGDSGNTIYF. The chain has TRBV5-4 and TRBJ1-3, with D perhaps TRBD1 (5 bases). CDR3 length equals 15 residues. Between the trimmed V and J ends, which lost 2 bases and 0 bases, there was a span of 9 bases. Germline CDR1 reads SGHNT; CDR2 reads YYREEE (reference sequence).